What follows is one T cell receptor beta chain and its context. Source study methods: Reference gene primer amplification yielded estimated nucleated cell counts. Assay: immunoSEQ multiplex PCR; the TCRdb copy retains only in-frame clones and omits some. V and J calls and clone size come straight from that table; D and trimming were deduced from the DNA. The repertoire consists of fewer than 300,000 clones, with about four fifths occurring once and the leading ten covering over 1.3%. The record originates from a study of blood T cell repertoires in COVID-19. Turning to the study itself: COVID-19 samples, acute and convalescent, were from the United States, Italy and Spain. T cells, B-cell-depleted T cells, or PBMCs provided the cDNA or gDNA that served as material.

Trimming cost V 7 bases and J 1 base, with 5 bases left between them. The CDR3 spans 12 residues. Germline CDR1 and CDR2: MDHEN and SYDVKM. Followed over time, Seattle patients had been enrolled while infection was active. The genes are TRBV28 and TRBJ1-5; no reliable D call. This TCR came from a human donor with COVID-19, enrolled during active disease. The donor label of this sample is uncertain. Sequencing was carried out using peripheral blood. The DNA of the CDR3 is TGTGCCAGCACCCAGAGCAATCAGCCCCAGCATTTT. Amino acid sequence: CASTQSNQPQHF. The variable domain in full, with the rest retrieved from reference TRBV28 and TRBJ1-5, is DVKVTQSSRYLVKRTGEKVFLECVQDMDHENMFWYRQDPGLGLRLIYFSYDVKMKEKGDIPEGYSVSREKKERFSLILESASTNQTSMYLCASTQSNQPQHFGDGTRLSIL.